Listed below are T cell receptor beta chains from one sample, sequenced in a study of T cells after yellow fever vaccination. TCRdb re-analysed the 5' RACE reads in MiXCR, keeping a single row per CDR3 protein. The table shows around 310,000 distinct CDR3 sequences, with approximately 4% occurring only once. The specimen comprised PBMCs, sampled 5 days after the yellow fever booster vaccination. Receptors originate from a man aged 18 to 29 who received the YFV17D yellow fever vaccine. Both conserved end residues are part of each CDR3. The D gene is left open where the match is weak. A row's size may be missing; if present it is once, few, many or a size class.

D	size	V	J	DNA	CDR3
TRBD1	few	TRBV7-9	TRBJ2-3	TGTGCCAGCAGCGGGGGCGGGACAGGAGGCCGGGACCACCGCACAGATACGCAGTATTTT	CASSGGGTGGRDHRTDTQYF
NA	many	TRBV10-3	TRBJ1-5	TGTGCCATCAGTGGCGAAAGGGAACAGCCCCAGCATTTT	CAISGEREQPQHF
NA	NA	TRBV5-6	TRBJ2-5	TGTGCCAGCAGCTTGGACTGGTTACAAGAGACCCAGTACTTC	CASSLDWLQETQYF
TRBD1	NA	TRBV7-6	TRBJ2-7	TGTGCCAGCAGCTCAACGCATACAGGGGACGAGCAGTACTTC	CASSSTHTGDEQYF
TRBD1	many	TRBV20-1	TRBJ2-5	TGCAGTGCGATCGGGACAGATCAAGAGACCCAGTACTTC	CSAIGTDQETQYF
NA	many	TRBV25-1	TRBJ2-6	TGTGCCAGCAGTGAATTGTCCCACACGGGGTCAGGGGCCAACGTCCTGACTTTC	CASSELSHTGSGANVLTF
NA	many	TRBV21-1	TRBJ2-3	TGTGCCAGCAGTGACCCGCCGGGGGGAACCCCTAGCACAGATACGCAGTATTTT	CASSDPPGGTPSTDTQYF
TRBD1	many	TRBV24-1	TRBJ1-4	TGTGCCACCCGGGCTCACAGGGGTAATGAAAAACTGTTTTTT	CATRAHRGNEKLFF
NA	many	TRBV7-2	TRBJ1-5	TGTGCCAGCAGTCGATGGTCGGGCGGGAATCAGCCCCAGCATTTT	CASSRWSGGNQPQHF
TRBD2	few	TRBV6-6	TRBJ2-5	TGTGCCAGCAGTCGAACTGCTAGCGGGACACAAGAGACCCAGTACTTC	CASSRTASGTQETQYF
NA	NA	TRBV6-6	TRBJ2-1	TGTGCCAGCAGTTACGACCATTACAATGAGCAGTTCTTC	CASSYDHYNEQFF
NA	NA	TRBV27	TRBJ2-2	TGTGCCAGCAGTTTATTCTCCATTGGATTGCGAGGGGACACCGGGGAGCTGTTTTTT	CASSLFSIGLRGDTGELFF
NA	many	TRBV6-2/TRBV6-3	TRBJ2-4	TGTGCCAGCAGTTACGAGGGACTAGCCAAAAACATTCAGTACTTC	CASSYEGLAKNIQYF
NA	few	TRBV20-1	TRBJ1-5	TGCAGTGCCAAAAGACTTATACATCAGCCCCAGCATTTT	CSAKRLIHQPQHF
NA	NA	TRBV4-2	TRBJ2-1	TGTGCCAGCAGCCAAGATCCGGATGAGCAGTTCTTC	CASSQDPDEQFF
TRBD1	few	TRBV6-5	TRBJ1-2	TGTGCCAGCAGTACCGGACAGGGGGCGGGTGGCTACACCTTC	CASSTGQGAGGYTF
NA	few	TRBV21-1	TRBJ1-1	TGTGCCAGCACCCCCCCAGGGCGCAGGACAGGGCAAAGGAACACTGAAGCTTTCTTT	CASTPPGRRTGQRNTEAFF
NA	many	TRBV6-5	TRBJ2-7	TGTGCCAGCAGTTACAGTGCTACAGGGAGCTACGAGCAGTACTTC	CASSYSATGSYEQYF
NA	NA	TRBV7-2	TRBJ2-1	TGTGCCAGCAGCCCCCTAGCTAGTGAGCAGTTCTTC	CASSPLASEQFF
NA	few	TRBV5-6	TRBJ1-5	TGTGCCAGCAGCTTGGGAGGGTACGGAACCAATCAGCCCCAGCATTTT	CASSLGGYGTNQPQHF
NA	few	TRBV6-2/TRBV6-3	TRBJ2-7	TGTGCCAGCAGTAAGGACAAGGTCTACGAGCAGTACTTC	CASSKDKVYEQYF
TRBD2	few	TRBV11-2	TRBJ2-1	TGTGCCAGCAGCTTAGAAGGGGCAGAGGCGGGGGGTGTGTACAATGAGCAGTTCTTC	CASSLEGAEAGGVYNEQFF
TRBD1	NA	TRBV9	TRBJ1-1	TGTGCCAGCAGCCTATTCGGGGACAGCTGGGACACTGAAGCTTTCTTT	CASSLFGDSWDTEAFF
NA	NA	TRBV4-3	TRBJ2-1	TGCGCCAGCAGCCAATCCGCCGCTTATTCAGTCAATGAGCAGTTCTTC	CASSQSAAYSVNEQFF
NA	NA	TRBV19	TRBJ1-3	TGTGCCAGTAGTTGGGGCAGCTCTGGAAACACCATATATTTT	CASSWGSSGNTIYF
NA	few	TRBV7-9	TRBJ2-5	TGTGCCAGCAGCTTAGGAAGTGGTAGCCTGGAGACCCAGTACTTC	CASSLGSGSLETQYF
TRBD1	few	TRBV20-1	TRBJ2-7	TGCAGTGCTAGAGCCCGGGACAGCTCCTACGAGCAGTACTTC	CSARARDSSYEQYF
TRBD1	many	TRBV6-6	TRBJ2-2	TGTGCCAGCAGTTACCCCCACAGGGGGCCCGGGGAGCTGTTTTTT	CASSYPHRGPGELFF
TRBD2	few	TRBV4-3	TRBJ2-2	TGCGCCAGCAGCCAATTACTACGACTAGCGGGGGCCACCGGGGAGCTGTTTTTT	CASSQLLRLAGATGELFF
TRBD1	NA	TRBV20-1	TRBJ1-5	TGCAGTGCTAGAATACAGGGGAATCAGCCCCAGCATTTT	CSARIQGNQPQHF
NA	medium-sized	TRBV7-3	TRBJ2-1	TGTGCCAGCAGCCGAGGGGCCTCCGGGTACAATGAGCAGTTCTTC	CASSRGASGYNEQFF
TRBD2	few	TRBV7-2	TRBJ2-5	TGTGCCAGCAGCTCATTACTAGCGGTAGAAGAGGCCCAGTACTTC	CASSSLLAVEEAQYF
NA	NA	TRBV10-3	TRBJ2-2	TGTGCCATCAGGGGGCAGGGGCGGACCGGGGAGCTGTTTTTT	CAIRGQGRTGELFF
NA	many	TRBV3-1	TRBJ1-1	TGTGCCAGCAGCCAAGCCCCAGGGGTCGCTTTCTTT	CASSQAPGVAFF
TRBD1	few	TRBV6-5	TRBJ1-3	TGTGCCAGCAGCCAGACAGGGGCTGGAAACACCATATATTTT	CASSQTGAGNTIYF
TRBD1	few	TRBV6-5	TRBJ2-7	TGTGCCAGCAGTTTGGCGACAGGGACCTACGAGCAGTACTTC	CASSLATGTYEQYF
TRBD1	NA	TRBV20-1	TRBJ2-5	TGCAGTGCTCGGCGACAGGGACCCCCAGGGACCCAGTACTTC	CSARRQGPPGTQYF
TRBD1	few	TRBV12-3/TRBV12-4	TRBJ1-4	TGTGCCAGCAGGGCCTCAGGGGGGAAACTGTTTTTT	CASRASGGKLFF
NA	many	TRBV9	TRBJ1-2	TGTGCCAGCAGTAACCTAGGAGGCTACACCTTC	CASSNLGGYTF
TRBD1	NA	TRBV5-1	TRBJ1-6	TGCGCCAGCAGAGGACAGGATAATTCACCCCTCCACTTT	CASRGQDNSPLHF